This T cell receptor beta chain was recovered during a study of T cells in Graves' hyperthyroidism and ophthalmopathy. Study details: Peripheral blood was taken when the disease was first diagnosed, before any treatment began.

Study-wide results and caveats: Researchers found most expanded thyroid clonotypes above 0.001 in blood as well.

As concerns this clonotype: What it recognizes is unknown.

Clinical symptoms, serum thyroxine and TRAb, thyroid ultrasound and orbital computed tomography were used for the diagnoses. TCR beta CDR3 region amplification was performed from RNA transcripts. During a first-round RT-PCR of the TCR CDR3, the HTBI primer set was used. A single record per CDR3 protein comes from TCRdb applying MiXCR to the multiplex PCR reads. The data hold roughly 700,000 distinct CDR3 sequences, with approximately 15% observed a single time. The CDR3 has 16 amino acids. Trimming removed 7 bases from V and 2 bases from J, with 18 bases in between. CDR1 and CDR2 from the germline V gene are MDHEN and SYDVKM.

The receptor's source is a man aged 45 to 65 with Graves' hyperthyroidism. The V gene is TRBV28, the J gene TRBJ1-5; D might be TRBD1 (5 bases). Sequencing was performed on blood. The CDR3 sequence: CASIPAGGGGNQPQHF. In DNA, the CDR3 is TGTGCCAGCATTCCGGCCGGGGGGGGGGGCAATCAGCCCCAGCATTTT.